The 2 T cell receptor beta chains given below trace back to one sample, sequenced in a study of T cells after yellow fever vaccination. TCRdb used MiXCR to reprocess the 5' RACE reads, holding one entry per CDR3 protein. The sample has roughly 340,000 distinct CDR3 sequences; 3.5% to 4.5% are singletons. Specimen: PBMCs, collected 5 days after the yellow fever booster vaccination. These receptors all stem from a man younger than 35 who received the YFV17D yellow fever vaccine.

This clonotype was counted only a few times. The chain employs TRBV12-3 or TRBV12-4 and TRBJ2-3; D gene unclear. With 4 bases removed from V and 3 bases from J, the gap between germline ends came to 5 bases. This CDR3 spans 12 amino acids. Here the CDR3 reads CASSSVTDTQYF. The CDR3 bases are TGTGCCAGCAGTTCCGTGACAGATACGCAGTATTTT.

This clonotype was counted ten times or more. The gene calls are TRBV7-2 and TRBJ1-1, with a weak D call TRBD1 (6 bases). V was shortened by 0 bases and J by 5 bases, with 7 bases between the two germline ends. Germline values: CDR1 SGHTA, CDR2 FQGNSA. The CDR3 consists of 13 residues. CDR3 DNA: TGTGCCAGCAGCTTAGCCGACAGGACTGAAGCTTTCTTT. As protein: CASSLADRTEAFF.